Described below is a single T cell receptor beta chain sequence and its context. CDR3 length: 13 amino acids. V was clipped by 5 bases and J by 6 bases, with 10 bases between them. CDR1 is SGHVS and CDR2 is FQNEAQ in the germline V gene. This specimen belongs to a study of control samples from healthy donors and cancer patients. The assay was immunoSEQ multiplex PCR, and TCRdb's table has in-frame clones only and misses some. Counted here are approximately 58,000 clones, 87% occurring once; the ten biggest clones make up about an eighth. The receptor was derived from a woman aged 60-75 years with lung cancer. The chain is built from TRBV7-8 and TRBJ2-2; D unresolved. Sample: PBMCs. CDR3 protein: CASSVRIAGELFF. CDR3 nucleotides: TGTGCCAGCAGCGTTAGGATCGCCGGGGAGCTGTTTTTT.